This T cell receptor beta chain was recorded in a study of spatial heterogeneity in lung cancer. General study results and limits: Expanded tumor TCRs that were ubiquitous appeared in blood more at resection than follow-up.

Time point indicated: blood at routine non-recurrence follow-up after resection. Whole RNA, isolated from tumor, nontumor lung or frozen PBMC, was sequenced without prior sorting. This clonotype showed up just a few times. Its antigen is unidentified. Trimming left V 8 bases short and J 4 bases short, with 20 bases between. This CDR3 has 15 amino acids. CDR1 MNHEY and CDR2 SVGAGI come from the germline V gene. Every individual TCR cDNA molecule carried its own unique molecular identifier, which allowed correction of PCR and sequencing errors. One entry per CDR3 protein, called by TCRdb with MiXCR from the 5' RACE reads. The table shows 110,000 or so distinct CDR3 sequences, with approximately 10% occurring only once.

This sample comprised PBMCs, obtained at follow-up. The sequence came from a female donor with early-stage non-small cell lung cancer. V usage is TRBV6-5 and J usage is TRBJ2-5; no definite D call. The CDR3 DNA sequence: TGTGCCAGCCGCAGTTGGCAACACAATCCAGAGACCCAGTACTTC. It yields the protein CASRSWQHNPETQYF.